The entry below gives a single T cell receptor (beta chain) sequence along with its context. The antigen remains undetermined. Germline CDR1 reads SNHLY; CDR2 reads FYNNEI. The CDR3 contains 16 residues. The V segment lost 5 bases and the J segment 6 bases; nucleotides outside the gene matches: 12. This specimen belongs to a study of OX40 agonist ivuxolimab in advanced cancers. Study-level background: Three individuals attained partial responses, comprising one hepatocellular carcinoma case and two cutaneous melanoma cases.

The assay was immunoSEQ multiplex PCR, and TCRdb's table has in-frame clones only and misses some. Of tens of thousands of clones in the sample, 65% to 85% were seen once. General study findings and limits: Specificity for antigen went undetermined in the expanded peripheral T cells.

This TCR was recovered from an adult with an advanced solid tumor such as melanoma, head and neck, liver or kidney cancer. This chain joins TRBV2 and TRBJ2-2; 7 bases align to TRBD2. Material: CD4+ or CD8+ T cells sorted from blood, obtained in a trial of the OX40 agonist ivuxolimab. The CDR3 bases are TGTGCCAGCAGTTTGGGGAGGGTAGGGAGATCCGGGGAGCTGTTTTTT. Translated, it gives CASSLGRVGRSGELFF.